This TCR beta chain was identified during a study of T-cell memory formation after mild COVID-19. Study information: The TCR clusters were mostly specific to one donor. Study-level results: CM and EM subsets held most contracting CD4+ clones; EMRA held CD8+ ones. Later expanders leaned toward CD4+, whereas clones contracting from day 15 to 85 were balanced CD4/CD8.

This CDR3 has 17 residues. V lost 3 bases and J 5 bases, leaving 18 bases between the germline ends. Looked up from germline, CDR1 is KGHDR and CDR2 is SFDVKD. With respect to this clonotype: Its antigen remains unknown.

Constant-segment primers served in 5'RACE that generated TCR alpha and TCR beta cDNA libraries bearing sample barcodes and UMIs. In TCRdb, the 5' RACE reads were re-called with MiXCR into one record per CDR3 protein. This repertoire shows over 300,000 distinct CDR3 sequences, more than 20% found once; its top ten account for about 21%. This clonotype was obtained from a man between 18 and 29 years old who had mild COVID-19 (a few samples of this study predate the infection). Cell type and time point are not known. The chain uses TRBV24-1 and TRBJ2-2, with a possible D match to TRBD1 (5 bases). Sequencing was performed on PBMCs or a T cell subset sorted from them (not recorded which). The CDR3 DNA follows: TGTGCCACCAGTGATCCGCTCTATCCAGCAGGGACCGGGGAGCTGTTTTTT. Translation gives CATSDPLYPAGTGELFF.